The 10 T cell receptor beta chains below were found in one sample sequenced in a study of vaccination effects on CD4 cells after COVID-19. TCRdb's copy holds only in-frame clones and misses some; the assay was immunoSEQ multiplex PCR. The sample has under 40,000 clones; approximately 84% are singletons. CD4+ T cells specific for antigen were expanded with viral peptide pools by the ViraFEST assay before sequencing. Once cultured for roughly ten days, the cells underwent separation to obtain CD4+ T cells. BNT162b2 vaccine or mRNA-1273 vaccine was given to participants in two doses. The antigens these receptors bind are not known. The starting material was CD4+ T cells from PBMCs cultured with HCoV-NL63 spike peptides, obtained after COVID-19 vaccination. The receptor source for this set is a human donor who received a COVID-19 vaccine. Some clones in this sample may be carry-over from other donors' samples.

This clone was found a few times. Written as DNA, the CDR3 is TGTGCCAGTAGTCCCTCCGGCTCCTATAATTCACCCCTCCACTTT. Translating gives CASSPSGSYNSPLHF. The genes are TRBV19 and TRBJ1-6; D uncertain. In germline, CDR1 is LNHDA, CDR2 SQIVND (reference sequence). V was trimmed by 5 bases and J by 0 bases, leaving 8 bases between them. The CDR3 has 15 amino acids. The entire variable domain, with the rest obtained from reference TRBV19 and TRBJ1-6, is as follows: DGGITQSPKYLFRKEGQNVTLSCEQNLNHDAMYWYRQDPGQGLRLIYYSQIVNDFQKGDIAEGYSVSREKKESFPLTVTSAQKNPTAFYLCASSPSGSYNSPLHFGNGTRLTVT.

The rearrangement links TRBV2 to TRBJ1-6, with a possible D match to TRBD1 (5 bases). CDR3 length: 16 amino acids. Germline CDR1 is SNHLY and CDR2 is FYNNEI. Trimming stripped 5 bases from V and 10 bases from J, with 21 bases between. CDR3 coding DNA: TGTGCCAGCAGTCCCTCCGGGACGGCCTCCGGGTCACCCCTCCACTTT. It specifies CASSPSGTASGSPLHF.

This clone has more than one count but fewer than ten. The chain links TRBV7-8 to TRBJ1-2; perhaps TRBD1 as D (5 bases). The V end lost 2 bases, the J end lost 1 base, and 11 bases lay between the germline ends. This CDR3 comprises 15 residues. The germline V gene has CDR1 SGHVS and CDR2 FQNEAQ. The CDR3, as DNA: TGTGCCAGCAGCTTAAGGACCGACAGTAACTATGGCTACACCTTC. Residues: CASSLRTDSNYGYTF. Looking up the rest from reference TRBV7-8 and TRBJ1-2 gives the full variable domain: GAGVSQSPRYKVAKRGQDVALRCDPISGHVSLFWYQQALGQGPEFLTYFQNEAQLDKSGLPSDRFFAERPEGSVSTLKIQRTQQEDSAVYLCASSLRTDSNYGYTFGSGTRLTVV.

J is TRBJ2-2 and V is TRBV5-1; 8 bases fit TRBD2. Germline trimming cut 6 bases from V and 6 bases from J; bases unmatched to any gene: 7. CDR3 length: 14 residues. Germline assignment: CDR1 SGHRS and CDR2 YFSETQ. This chain's CDR3 is CASTKTGGPGELFF. The DNA of the CDR3 is TGCGCCAGCACCAAGACGGGAGGGCCCGGGGAGCTGTTTTTT. Looking up the rest from reference TRBV5-1 and TRBJ2-2 gives the full variable domain: KAGVTQTPRYLIKTRGQQVTLSCSPISGHRSVSWYQQTPGQGLQFLFEYFSETQRNKGNFPGRFSGRQFSNSRSEMNVSTLELGDSALYLCASTKTGGPGELFFGEGSRLTVL.

This chain uses TRBV6-1 with TRBJ1-2; D not certain. The CDR3 is 20 amino acids. The germline V gene encodes CDR1 MNHNS and CDR2 SASEGT. The V and J ends lost 4 bases and 4 bases respectively, with 31 bases between them. The CDR3 DNA sequence: TGTGCCAGCAGTGTCACCCGCCCGTGGGAAACTTCCCATGGCTCCTATGGCTACACCTTC. This encodes CASSVTRPWETSHGSYGYTF.

The chain joins TRBV19 to TRBJ2-1, with 11 positions matching TRBD2. The ends lost 4 bases at V and 0 bases at J; junction bases unmatched: 2. The CDR3 loop spans 16 amino acids. CDR1 LNHDA and CDR2 SQIVND come from the germline V gene (reference sequence). The CDR3 is CASSKLAGASYNEQFF. The CDR3 region has the DNA TGTGCCAGTAGTAAACTAGCGGGGGCCTCCTACAATGAGCAGTTCTTC.

The rearrangement uses TRBV29-1 and TRBJ1-1, with unresolved D. This CDR3 is 12 amino acids long. CDR1 is SQVTM and CDR2 is ANQGSEA in the germline V gene. V was pared by 7 bases and J by 3 bases, with 12 bases between. The CDR3 nucleotides read TGCAGCGGTAGACTCTTGGACACTGAAGCTTTCTTT. This encodes CSGRLLDTEAFF.

The rearrangement uses TRBV4-1 and TRBJ1-6; weak D call: TRBD1 (5 bases). The CDR3 loop spans 16 amino acids. Trimming cost V 2 bases and J 7 bases, with 15 bases left between them. The V gene's germline CDR1 is MGHRA and CDR2 YSYEKL. The DNA of the CDR3 is TGCGCCAGCAGCCAAAGACCTGAAGGGGTGAATTCACCCCTCCACTTT. Its protein product is CASSQRPEGVNSPLHF.

The chain links TRBV5-1 to TRBJ2-1; 11 bases fit TRBD1. V was clipped by 7 bases and J by 9 bases; unmatched bases: 12. This CDR3 has 15 amino acids. Per the germline V gene, CDR1 is SGHRS and CDR2 is YFSETQ. The CDR3 DNA sequence: TGCGCCAGCCTAGGACAGGGGGCGCTTGGGGGTGAGCAGTTCTTC. Its translation: CASLGQGALGGEQFF.

The chain is built from TRBV9 and TRBJ2-1; D remains ambiguous. The CDR3 covers 13 residues. Trimming stripped 0 bases from V and 8 bases from J, with 9 bases between. In germline, CDR1 is SGDLS, CDR2 YYNGEE. The CDR3 reads CASSVGLMDEQFF. The DNA of the CDR3 is TGTGCCAGCAGCGTAGGTCTGATGGATGAGCAGTTCTTC.